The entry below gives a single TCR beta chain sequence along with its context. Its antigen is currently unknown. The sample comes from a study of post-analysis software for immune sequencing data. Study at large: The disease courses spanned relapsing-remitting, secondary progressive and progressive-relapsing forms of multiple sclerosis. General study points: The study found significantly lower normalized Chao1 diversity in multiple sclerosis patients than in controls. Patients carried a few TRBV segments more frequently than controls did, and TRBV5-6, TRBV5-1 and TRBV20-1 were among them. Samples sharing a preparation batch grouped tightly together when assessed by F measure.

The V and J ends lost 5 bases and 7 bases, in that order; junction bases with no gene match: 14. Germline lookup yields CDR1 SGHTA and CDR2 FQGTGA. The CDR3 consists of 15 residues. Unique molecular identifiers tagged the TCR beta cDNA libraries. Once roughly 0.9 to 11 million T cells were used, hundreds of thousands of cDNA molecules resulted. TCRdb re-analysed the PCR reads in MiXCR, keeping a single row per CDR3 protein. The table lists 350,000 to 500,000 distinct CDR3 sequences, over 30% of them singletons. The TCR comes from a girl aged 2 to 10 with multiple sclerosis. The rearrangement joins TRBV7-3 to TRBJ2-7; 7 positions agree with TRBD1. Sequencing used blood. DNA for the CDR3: TGTGCCAGCAGCCCAGGGGGAAGGACAGTTGATGAGCAGTACTTC. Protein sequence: CASSPGGRTVDEQYF.